The 21 T cell receptor beta chains listed next were all sequenced from one sample in a study of vaccination and CD4 T cells after COVID-19. The assay that was used to sequence DNA from cultured CD4+ T cells was the Oncomine TCR Beta short-read assay. MiXCR, applied by TCRdb to the PCR reads, yields one record per CDR3 protein. Among over 10,000 distinct CDR3 sequences listed, 62% were seen once. Which antigens these TCRs recognize remains unknown. The treatment here: approximately nine-day PBMC culture with coronavirus spike peptide pools or control peptides (ViraFEST assay). Specimen: CD4+ T cells from blood, cultured in vitro. These receptors originate from a human donor who had recovered from COVID-19.

The table lists this clonotype with a count of one. The chain combines TRBV24-1 with TRBJ2-1; 12 nucleotides align to TRBD2. The CDR3 is 15 amino acids. V gave up 4 bases and J gave up 9 bases; unmatched junction bases: 6. Germline V CDR1 and CDR2: KGHDR, SFDVKD. In nucleotides, the CDR3 is TGTGCCACCAGTGACCGGACTAGCGGGGTTGTTGAGCAGTTCTTC. Protein: CATSDRTSGVVEQFF.

This chain joins TRBV6-5 and TRBJ1-2; perhaps TRBD1 as D (6 bases). The CDR3 loop spans 13 amino acids. V was pared by 2 bases and J by 2 bases, with 6 bases between. Germline V gene data show CDR1 as MNHEY and CDR2 as SVGAGI. The CDR3 DNA reads TGTGCCAGCAGTTACGACAGGAACTATGGCTACACCTTC. This sequence encodes CASSYDRNYGYTF.

This rearrangement joins TRBV12-3 or TRBV12-4 to TRBJ2-7; D is perhaps TRBD1 (5 bases). With 4 bases removed from V and 1 base from J, the gap between germline ends came to 11 bases. The CDR3 is 14 amino acids. The CDR3 nucleotides are TGTGCCAGCAGTTCCCATGACAGATCCTACGAGCAGTACTTC. Amino acids: CASSSHDRSYEQYF.

This clonotype has a handful of counts. The V gene is TRBV7-9, the J gene TRBJ2-5, with D unresolved. Trimming cost V 5 bases and J 2 bases, with 6 bases left between them. CDR1 and CDR2 from the germline V gene are SEHNR and FQNEAQ (reference sequence). The length of the CDR3 is 12 residues. The CDR3 loop is CASSHTQETQYF. DNA for the CDR3: TGTGCCAGCAGCCACACACAAGAGACCCAGTACTTC.

This chain links TRBV28 with TRBJ1-5; D remains ambiguous. This CDR3 contains 13 residues. Germline assignment: CDR1 MDHEN and CDR2 SYDVKM. V was clipped by 4 bases and J by 4 bases, with 8 bases between them. CDR3 sequence (DNA): TGTGCCAGCAGTTCCCCGCCAAATCAGCCCCAGCATTTT. It yields the protein CASSSPPNQPQHF.

The V call is TRBV12-3 or TRBV12-4, the J call TRBJ2-3, with a weak D call TRBD2 (5 bases). Between the trimmed V and J ends, which lost 5 bases and 5 bases, there was a span of 14 bases. CDR3 length: 14 amino acids. CDR3 sequence reads: CASSASRGRDTQYF. The CDR3 nucleotides read TGTGCCAGCAGTGCCTCTAGAGGGCGAGATACGCAGTATTTT.

The gene calls are TRBV11-3 and TRBJ2-3, with a possible D match to TRBD1 (5 bases). The CDR3 is made up of 13 amino acids. The V gene lost 4 bases and the J gene lost 5 bases, with 10 bases spanning the gap. CDR1 is SGHNT, CDR2 YENEEA, per germline. CDR3 nucleotides: TGTGCCAGCAGCTCCTCGCAGGGAGATACGCAGTATTTT. This codes for CASSSSQGDTQYF.

V gene TRBV4-3 combines with J gene TRBJ1-4, with D possibly being TRBD1 (5 bases). The germline V and J ends were trimmed by 0 bases and 4 bases, with 15 bases remaining between them. CDR3 length: 17 amino acids. From germline, CDR1 is LGHNA and CDR2 YSLEER. DNA of the CDR3: TGCGCCAGCAGCCAAGATAATCGTGGAGGGGTTAATGAAAAACTGTTTTTT. Translated, it gives CASSQDNRGGVNEKLFF.

The sample holds a few counts of this clonotype. The rearrangement joins TRBV19 to TRBJ1-1; 7 bases align to TRBD1. Germline-derived CDR1 and CDR2 are LNHDA and SQIVND (reference sequence). This CDR3 spans 15 amino acids. V gave up 6 bases and J gave up 6 bases; unmatched junction bases: 13. The CDR3 DNA is TGTGCCAGTAGGATTGTGGCACAGGGGTTCGCTGAAGCTTTCTTT. It encodes CASRIVAQGFAEAFF.

This clonotype was detected a few times. The chain carries TRBV21-1 and TRBJ1-2. TRBV21-1 is flagged as a pseudogene. There are 17 residues in the CDR3. The CDR3 DNA sequence: TGTGCCAGCAGCAAAGTCGCGGGGCCCTTAGCTAACTATGGCTACACCTTC. Translating it yields CASSKVAGPLANYGYTF.

V and J are TRBV6-1 and TRBJ2-5; D is uncertain. CDR1 is MNHNS, CDR2 SASEGT, per germline. CDR3 length equals 14 residues. Trimming cost V 6 bases and J 5 bases, with 16 bases left between them. In DNA, the CDR3 is TGTGCCAGCAGAAATCCCCTGTCTTGGGAGACCCAGTACTTC. Its protein is CASRNPLSWETQYF.

The chain uses TRBV19 and TRBJ1-2, with TRBD1 matching over 9 bases. This CDR3 comprises 15 residues. The germline V gene has CDR1 LNHDA and CDR2 SQIVND (reference sequence). Trimming took 4 bases from V and 7 from J; bases not matched to a gene: 10. In DNA form, the CDR3 reads TGTGCCAGTAGTACAACAGGGGGCGGGTTCCGTGGCTACACCTTC. This sequence encodes CASSTTGGGFRGYTF.

The chain uses TRBV6-1 and TRBJ2-3; D is unresolved. Germline V gives CDR1 MNHNS, CDR2 SASEGT. The CDR3 spans 11 residues. V shed 10 bases and J shed 3 bases, with 8 bases lying between them. Written as DNA, the CDR3 is TGTGCCACGAGTAGGACAGATACGCAGTATTTT. Encoded protein: CATSRTDTQYF.

In this sample, this clonotype turned up once. This chain joins TRBV21-1 and TRBJ1-3; the table calls TRBD1, which could not be checked here. TRBV21-1 is noted as a pseudogene. CDR3 length equals 16 residues. This chain's CDR3 is CASSKLAPQRRNTIYF. In DNA, the CDR3 is TGTGCCAGCAGCAAACTCGCCCCTCAGCGACGTAACACCATATATTTT.

This clonotype has a single count. The chain combines TRBV20-1 with TRBJ2-5; D unclear. CDR1 DFQATT and CDR2 SNEGSKA come from the germline V gene (reference sequence). CDR3 length equals 11 residues. V lost 6 bases to trimming and J lost 2 bases, with 7 bases between them. As DNA, the CDR3 is TGCAGTGCCGAGATACAAGAGACCCAGTACTTC. It yields the protein CSAEIQETQYF.

V and J are TRBV20-1 and TRBJ2-3; 13 bases align to TRBD2. The CDR3 length is 14 residues. Unmatched junction bases numbered 3, after V lost 6 bases and J lost 3 bases. The germline V gene encodes CDR1 DFQATT and CDR2 SNEGSKA (reference sequence). The CDR3 nucleotides are TGCAGTGCGGGACTAGCGGGAATAACAGATACGCAGTATTTT. The encoded protein is CSAGLAGITDTQYF.

The chain recombines TRBV7-2 with TRBJ1-2, with no clear D. Germline values: CDR1 SGHTA, CDR2 FQGNSA. The CDR3 loop spans 13 amino acids. With 5 bases removed from V and 8 bases from J, the gap between germline ends came to 15 bases. The CDR3 sequence: CASSQRTDRGYTF. DNA of the CDR3: TGTGCCAGCAGCCAGAGGACTGACCGAGGCTACACCTTC.

The rearrangement links TRBV7-9 to TRBJ1-1, with D unclear. CDR1 is SEHNR, CDR2 FQNEAQ, per germline (reference sequence). CDR3 length equals 17 residues. V gave up 1 base and J gave up 3 bases, with 18 bases separating them. CDR3 loop: CASSLGSPRLGDTEAFF. DNA of the CDR3: TGTGCCAGCAGCTTAGGGTCACCTAGGCTAGGTGACACTGAAGCTTTCTTT.

This clonotype came up a few times. The CDR3: CASSDMDGYTF. CDR3 sequence (DNA): TGTGCCAGCAGCGACATGGATGGCTACACCTTC. The V gene is TRBV2, the J gene TRBJ1-2; no clear D. The germline CDR1 and CDR2 sequences are SNHLY and FYNNEI. The CDR3 is made up of 11 amino acids. The V gene lost 6 bases and the J gene lost 6 bases, with 8 bases spanning the gap.

This sequence joins TRBV28 and TRBJ2-1, with TRBD2 matching 12 bases. Germline CDR1 reads MDHEN; CDR2 reads SYDVKM. This CDR3 has 15 residues. V trimming: 2 bases; J trimming: 14 bases; junction bases outside the gene matches: 10. CDR3 sequence (DNA): TGTGCCAGCAGTTTAGACCGACTAGCGGGAGAGTCGAAGTTCTTC. Translated, it gives CASSLDRLAGESKFF.

This clonotype has a handful of counts. V and J are TRBV28 and TRBJ2-5; D possibly corresponds to TRBD1 (5 bases). Germline CDR1 and CDR2: MDHEN and SYDVKM. V was pared by 9 bases and J by 2 bases, with 10 bases between. The length of the CDR3 is 12 residues. The CDR3 loop reads CASTTAQETQYF. The CDR3 nucleotides read TGTGCCAGTACGACAGCTCAAGAGACCCAGTACTTC.